The clone carrying this T cell receptor beta chain was recorded at least ten times. What it recognizes is unknown. TCRbeta libraries were built with three rounds of nested PCR, modified from ARM-PCR. TCRdb analysed the multiplex PCR reads with MiXCR anew, one entry per CDR3 protein. The sample records 220,000 or so distinct CDR3 sequences, about two thirds being singletons. This record belongs to a study of tumor and adjacent non-tumor tissue in lung cancer. Study-wide results and caveats: Shorter survival was associated with higher TCR diversity in tumors.

This sample's RNA came from whole unsorted tissue. This receptor was identified in a man aged 55 to 70 with non-small cell lung cancer. Sequencing input: lung tumor tissue.

In nucleotides, the CDR3 is TGTGCCAGCAGTCAACCGGGACCTCAGGCCGGCGAGCAGTACTTC. Its translation is CASSQPGPQAGEQYF. The chain combines TRBV28 with TRBJ2-7, with D tentatively TRBD1 or TRBD2 (5 bases each). Looked up from germline, CDR1 is MDHEN and CDR2 is SYDVKM. The CDR3 has 15 residues. The V and J ends lost 5 bases and 6 bases respectively, with 20 bases between them.